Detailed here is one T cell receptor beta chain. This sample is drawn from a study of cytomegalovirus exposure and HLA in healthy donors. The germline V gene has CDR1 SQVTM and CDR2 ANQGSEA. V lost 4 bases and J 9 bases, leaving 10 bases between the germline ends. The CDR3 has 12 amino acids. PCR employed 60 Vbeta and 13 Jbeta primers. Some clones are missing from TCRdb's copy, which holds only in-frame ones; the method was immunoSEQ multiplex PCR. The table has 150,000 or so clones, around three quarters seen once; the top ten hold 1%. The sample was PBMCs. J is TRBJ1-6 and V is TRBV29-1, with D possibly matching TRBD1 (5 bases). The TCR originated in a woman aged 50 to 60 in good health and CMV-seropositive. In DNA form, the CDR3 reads TGCAGCGTTGGACAGCCTGGTTCACCCCTCCACTTT. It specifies CSVGQPGSPLHF. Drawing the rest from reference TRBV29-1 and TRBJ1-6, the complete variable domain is SAVISQKPSRDICQRGTSLTIQCQVDSQVTMMFWYRQQPGQSLTLIATANQGSEATYESGFVIDKFPISRPNLTFSTLTVSNMSPEDSSIYLCSVGQPGSPLHFGNGTRLTVT.